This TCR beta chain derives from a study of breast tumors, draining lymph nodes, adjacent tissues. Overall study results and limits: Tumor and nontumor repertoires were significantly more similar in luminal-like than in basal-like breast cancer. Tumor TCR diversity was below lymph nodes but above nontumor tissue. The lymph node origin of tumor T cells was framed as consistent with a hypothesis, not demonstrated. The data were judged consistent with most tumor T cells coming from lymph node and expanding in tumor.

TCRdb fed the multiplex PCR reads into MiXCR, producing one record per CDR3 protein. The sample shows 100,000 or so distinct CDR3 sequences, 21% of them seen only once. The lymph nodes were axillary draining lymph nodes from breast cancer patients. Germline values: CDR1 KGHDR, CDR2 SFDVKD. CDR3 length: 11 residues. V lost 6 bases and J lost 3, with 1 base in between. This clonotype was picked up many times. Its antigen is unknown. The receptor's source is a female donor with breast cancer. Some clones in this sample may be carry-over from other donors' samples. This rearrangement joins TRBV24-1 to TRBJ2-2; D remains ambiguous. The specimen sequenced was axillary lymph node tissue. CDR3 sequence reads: CATSYTGELFF. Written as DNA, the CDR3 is TGTGCCACCAGTTACACCGGGGAGCTGTTTTTT.